This TCR beta chain was sequenced in a study of identical twins. Points from the study as a whole: Conclusions rested on cross-sectional statistics rather than following the same donors. Low generation-probability sequences were in excess among twin-shared out-of-frame alpha sequences. Modeled out-of-frame TCR alpha sharing in monozygotic twins fell below observed levels.

This clonotype was observed many times. What it binds is unknown. TCRdb used MiXCR to reprocess the 5' RACE reads, holding one entry per CDR3 protein. Here the sample spans hundreds of thousands of distinct CDR3 sequences, approximately 7.9% being singletons. This sample was shared with a second study, whose subject was yellow fever vaccine responses in identical twins.

This TCR was sampled from a woman in her late teens or twenties in good health. What was sequenced was CD8+ T cells sorted from blood.

CDR3 sequence: CASSQTHRSGRASKYEQYF. In DNA, the CDR3 is TGTGCCAGCAGCCAAACGCACCGAAGCGGGAGGGCCTCAAAGTACGAGCAGTACTTC. This sequence joins TRBV3-1 and TRBJ2-7, with 10 bases that match TRBD2. Germline CDR1 LGHDT, CDR2 YNNKEL (reference sequence). The ends lost 2 bases at V and 4 bases at J; junction bases unmatched: 17. CDR3 size: 19 residues.